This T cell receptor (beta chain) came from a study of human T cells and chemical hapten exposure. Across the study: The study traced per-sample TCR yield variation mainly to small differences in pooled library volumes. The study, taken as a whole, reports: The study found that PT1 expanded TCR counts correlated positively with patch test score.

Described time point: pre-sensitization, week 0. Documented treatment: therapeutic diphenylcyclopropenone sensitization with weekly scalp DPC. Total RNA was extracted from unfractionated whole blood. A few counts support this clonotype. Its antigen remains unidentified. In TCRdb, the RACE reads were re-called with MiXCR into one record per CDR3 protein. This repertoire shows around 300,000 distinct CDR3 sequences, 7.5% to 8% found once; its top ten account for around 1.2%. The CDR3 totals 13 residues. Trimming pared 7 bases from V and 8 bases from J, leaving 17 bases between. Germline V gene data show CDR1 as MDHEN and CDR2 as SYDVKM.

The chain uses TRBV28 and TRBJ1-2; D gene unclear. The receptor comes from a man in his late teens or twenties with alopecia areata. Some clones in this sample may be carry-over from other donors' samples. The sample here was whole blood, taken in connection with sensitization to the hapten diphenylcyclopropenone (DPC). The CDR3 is CASKQEAVRGYTF. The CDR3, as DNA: TGTGCCAGCAAGCAAGAGGCGGTGAGGGGCTACACCTTC.